Listed below are T cell receptor beta chains from one sample, sequenced in a study of beta chain features in type 1 diabetes. This table comes from immunoSEQ multiplex PCR, and its TCRdb copy is limited to in-frame clones, with some not included. The table has around 320,000 clones, 13% to 15% seen once. The sample was central memory CD4+ T cells from blood. The origin of the receptors is a man aged 30 to 45 in good health. The CDR3 runs from the conserved cysteine through the conserved F or W. Fields, in order: clone size, V gene, D gene, J gene, CDR3 DNA, CDR3 protein. D genes are given only for firm matches. Some rows have no size entry. The others give once, few or many, or a class for an expanded clone.

clone size: few
V gene: TRBV5-4
D gene: -
J gene: TRBJ2-5
CDR3 DNA: TGTGCCAGCAGCCAAGATCAGCTGGAGACCCAGTACTTC
CDR3 protein: CASSQDQLETQYF

clone size: few
V gene: TRBV15
D gene: TRBD1
J gene: TRBJ1-2
CDR3 DNA: TGTGCCACCAGGCAGGGGGGGGGTGGCTACACCTTC
CDR3 protein: CATRQGGGGYTF

clone size: few
V gene: TRBV5-4
D gene: -
J gene: TRBJ1-2
CDR3 DNA: TGTGCCAGCAGGGCAGAGGATGGCTACACCTTC
CDR3 protein: CASRAEDGYTF

clone size: -
V gene: TRBV6-5
D gene: -
J gene: TRBJ2-2
CDR3 DNA: TGTGCCAGCAGTGACAGGAACACCGGGGAGCTGTTTTTT
CDR3 protein: CASSDRNTGELFF

clone size: few
V gene: TRBV7-2
D gene: -
J gene: TRBJ1-2
CDR3 DNA: TGTGCCAGCAGCCCCCCCGAGGCTAACTATGGCTACACCTTC
CDR3 protein: CASSPPEANYGYTF

clone size: many
V gene: TRBV29-1
D gene: -
J gene: TRBJ1-2
CDR3 DNA: TGCAGCGAGGGCAGTGGCTATGGCTACACCTTC
CDR3 protein: CSEGSGYGYTF

clone size: few
V gene: TRBV30
D gene: -
J gene: TRBJ1-5
CDR3 DNA: TGTGCCTGGAGTCCCGGGAGGGCTAGCAATCAGCCCCAGCATTTT
CDR3 protein: CAWSPGRASNQPQHF

clone size: many
V gene: TRBV29-1
D gene: -
J gene: TRBJ1-1
CDR3 DNA: TGCAGCGTAGCGAGTAGCTCAGACGCTGAAGCTTTCTTT
CDR3 protein: CSVASSSDAEAFF

clone size: few
V gene: TRBV9
D gene: -
J gene: TRBJ1-2
CDR3 DNA: TGTGCCAGCAGCGCAGGCCCCCGTGGCTACACCTTC
CDR3 protein: CASSAGPRGYTF

clone size: -
V gene: TRBV28
D gene: -
J gene: TRBJ1-1
CDR3 DNA: TGTGCCAGCAGTCCGGACACTTTGAACACTGAAGCTTTCTTT
CDR3 protein: CASSPDTLNTEAFF

clone size: -
V gene: TRBV6-1
D gene: -
J gene: TRBJ2-3
CDR3 DNA: TGTGCCAGCAGTACGGGGCCCGGGGATACGCAGTATTTT
CDR3 protein: CASSTGPGDTQYF

clone size: few
V gene: TRBV25-1
D gene: -
J gene: TRBJ1-2
CDR3 DNA: TGTGCCAGCAGTAGGGACGGCCACTATGGCTACACCTTC
CDR3 protein: CASSRDGHYGYTF

clone size: many
V gene: TRBV11-2
D gene: -
J gene: TRBJ2-4
CDR3 DNA: TGTGCCAGCAGCTTAGTCGGGGGACCAGCCAAAAACATTCAGTACTTC
CDR3 protein: CASSLVGGPAKNIQYF

clone size: few
V gene: TRBV5-6
D gene: TRBD1
J gene: TRBJ2-5
CDR3 DNA: TGTGCCAGCAGTGCGGACAGGGGAGAGACCCAGTACTTC
CDR3 protein: CASSADRGETQYF

clone size: few
V gene: TRBV5-1
D gene: -
J gene: TRBJ2-1
CDR3 DNA: TGCGCCAGCAGCTCTATAACCCGAGGGGGGGTTAGGAATGAGCAGTTCTTC
CDR3 protein: CASSSITRGGVRNEQFF

clone size: few
V gene: TRBV7-3
D gene: -
J gene: TRBJ1-3
CDR3 DNA: TGTGCCAGCAGCCACGGACAGGGAAACACCATATATTTT
CDR3 protein: CASSHGQGNTIYF

clone size: -
V gene: TRBV9
D gene: -
J gene: TRBJ2-2
CDR3 DNA: TGTGCCAGCAGCGGACGGGGCGCGAGCACCGGGGAGCTGTTTTTT
CDR3 protein: CASSGRGASTGELFF

clone size: many
V gene: TRBV7-2
D gene: TRBD2
J gene: TRBJ2-1
CDR3 DNA: TGTGCCAGCAGCCCGTGGACTAGAGCAGACAATGAGCAGTTCTTC
CDR3 protein: CASSPWTRADNEQFF

clone size: few
V gene: TRBV21-1
D gene: -
J gene: TRBJ1-2
CDR3 DNA: TGTGCCAGCCGTGAGGTAGGCTACACCTTC
CDR3 protein: CASREVGYTF

clone size: many
V gene: TRBV4-3
D gene: -
J gene: TRBJ1-3
CDR3 DNA: TGCGCCAGCAGCCAAGACGGACACCCTGGAAACACCATATATTTT
CDR3 protein: CASSQDGHPGNTIYF

clone size: few
V gene: TRBV2
D gene: -
J gene: TRBJ1-4
CDR3 DNA: TGTGCCAGCAGTGAAGCGCTCAATGAAAAACTGTTTTTT
CDR3 protein: CASSEALNEKLFF

clone size: few
V gene: TRBV10-3
D gene: TRBD1
J gene: TRBJ1-2
CDR3 DNA: TGTGCCATCAGTGAGTCGAGGGACAGGCCTGATTATGGCTACACCTTC
CDR3 protein: CAISESRDRPDYGYTF

clone size: -
V gene: TRBV6-5
D gene: -
J gene: TRBJ1-2
CDR3 DNA: TGTGCCAGCAGTTACTCCTGGGGGCGAGAATCCTATGGCTACACCTTC
CDR3 protein: CASSYSWGRESYGYTF

clone size: -
V gene: TRBV7-2
D gene: TRBD1
J gene: TRBJ2-1
CDR3 DNA: TGTGCCAGCAGGCCCGGGACAGGGTATTTCAGCGAGCAGTTCTTC
CDR3 protein: CASRPGTGYFSEQFF

clone size: -
V gene: TRBV20-1
D gene: -
J gene: TRBJ2-5
CDR3 DNA: TGCAGTGCTAGTAAGGGGGAGACCCAGTACTTC
CDR3 protein: CSASKGETQYF

clone size: -
V gene: TRBV27
D gene: -
J gene: TRBJ1-4
CDR3 DNA: TGTGCCAGCAGCTTGGACGCCCACAATGAAAAACTGTTTTTT
CDR3 protein: CASSLDAHNEKLFF

clone size: few
V gene: TRBV6-6
D gene: -
J gene: TRBJ1-2
CDR3 DNA: TGTGCCATCAGTGTAAGGGGGGACTATGGCTACACCTTC
CDR3 protein: CAISVRGDYGYTF

clone size: -
V gene: TRBV27
D gene: -
J gene: TRBJ1-2
CDR3 DNA: TGTGCCAGCAGGGGAAGGGAGGGGACGGTTGGCTACACCTTC
CDR3 protein: CASRGREGTVGYTF

clone size: many
V gene: TRBV19
D gene: -
J gene: TRBJ2-1
CDR3 DNA: TGTGCCAGTAGTAAAGCTGCACTAGTTGATGAGCAGTTCTTC
CDR3 protein: CASSKAALVDEQFF

clone size: -
V gene: TRBV18
D gene: -
J gene: TRBJ1-5
CDR3 DNA: TGTGCCAGCTCACCCGACTTTAACGGGCCGTCGACTCAGCCCCAGCATTTT
CDR3 protein: CASSPDFNGPSTQPQHF

clone size: few
V gene: TRBV19
D gene: -
J gene: TRBJ2-2
CDR3 DNA: TGTGCCAGTAATAGTAAAGTAGGCGGGGAGCTGTTTTTT
CDR3 protein: CASNSKVGGELFF

clone size: few
V gene: TRBV29-1
D gene: TRBD2
J gene: TRBJ2-1
CDR3 DNA: TGCAGCGTTGAAGAGAATAGCGGGAATTTAAATGAGCAGTTCTTC
CDR3 protein: CSVEENSGNLNEQFF

clone size: -
V gene: TRBV6-5
D gene: TRBD1
J gene: TRBJ1-2
CDR3 DNA: TGTGCCAGCAGTTACTCAAGCGGACAGGGCGGAGGCTACACCTTC
CDR3 protein: CASSYSSGQGGGYTF

clone size: -
V gene: TRBV25-1
D gene: -
J gene: TRBJ1-6
CDR3 DNA: TGTGCCAGCAGAGATGGGCATTCACCCCTCCACTTT
CDR3 protein: CASRDGHSPLHF

clone size: few
V gene: TRBV15
D gene: TRBD2
J gene: TRBJ2-3
CDR3 DNA: TGTGCCACCAGCAATACGGGACTAGCAAGAGATACGCAGTATTTT
CDR3 protein: CATSNTGLARDTQYF

clone size: -
V gene: TRBV10-2
D gene: TRBD2
J gene: TRBJ2-1
CDR3 DNA: TGTGCCACCCTAGCGGGAGAGCACAATGAGCAGTTCTTC
CDR3 protein: CATLAGEHNEQFF

clone size: -
V gene: TRBV9
D gene: TRBD1
J gene: TRBJ2-3
CDR3 DNA: TGTGCCAGCAGCACCCGGACAGGGGCGAGCACAGATACGCAGTATTTT
CDR3 protein: CASSTRTGASTDTQYF

clone size: -
V gene: TRBV5-4
D gene: -
J gene: TRBJ2-1
CDR3 DNA: TGTGCCAGCAGCTCCGGGACACTCGGTGAGCAGTTCTTC
CDR3 protein: CASSSGTLGEQFF

clone size: few
V gene: TRBV5-4
D gene: -
J gene: TRBJ2-5
CDR3 DNA: TGTGCCAGCAGAGCTTCACCGACAGGCCTGAACCTGGGGGCAGAGACCCAGTACTTC
CDR3 protein: CASRASPTGLNLGAETQYF

clone size: -
V gene: TRBV7-2
D gene: TRBD1
J gene: TRBJ1-5
CDR3 DNA: TGTGCCAGCAGCTCACAGGGGGCAGATCAGCCCCAGCATTTT
CDR3 protein: CASSSQGADQPQHF

clone size: few
V gene: TRBV15
D gene: -
J gene: TRBJ2-3
CDR3 DNA: TGTGCCACCAGCAAAGACACATCCAGCACAGATACGCAGTATTTT
CDR3 protein: CATSKDTSSTDTQYF

clone size: -
V gene: TRBV10-3
D gene: -
J gene: TRBJ2-3
CDR3 DNA: TGTGCCATCAGTGAAGGGGGGACAGATACGCAGTATTTT
CDR3 protein: CAISEGGTDTQYF

clone size: few
V gene: TRBV7-9
D gene: -
J gene: TRBJ2-3
CDR3 DNA: TGTGCCAGCAGCCTATCAATGGATACGCAGTATTTT
CDR3 protein: CASSLSMDTQYF

clone size: few
V gene: TRBV7-9
D gene: TRBD2
J gene: TRBJ2-5
CDR3 DNA: TGTGCCAGCAGCTTAGAGACTAGCCGATTCCAAGAGACCCAGTACTTC
CDR3 protein: CASSLETSRFQETQYF

clone size: few
V gene: TRBV7-9
D gene: -
J gene: TRBJ2-7
CDR3 DNA: TGTGCCAGCAGCTCAAGGGACAACTACGAGCAGTACTTC
CDR3 protein: CASSSRDNYEQYF

clone size: -
V gene: TRBV7-7
D gene: -
J gene: TRBJ1-1
CDR3 DNA: TGTGCCAGCAGCTTGCCTGGGGCTGAAGCTTTCTTT
CDR3 protein: CASSLPGAEAFF

clone size: -
V gene: TRBV7-7
D gene: -
J gene: TRBJ2-1
CDR3 DNA: TGTGCTAGCAGCCCGGGGACCATCAATGAGCAGTTCTTC
CDR3 protein: CASSPGTINEQFF